These T cell receptor beta chains were read from a single sample in a study of T-cell reconstitution after alpha-beta-depleted transplantation in children. One entry per CDR3 protein results from TCRdb running MiXCR on the PCR reads. This sample has a few hundred thousand distinct CDR3 sequences; over 20% occur once, and the top ten carry about a third. Sequencing used PBMCs, obtained before TCRalphabeta/CD19-depleted stem cell transplant. These receptors were collected from a boy in the first two years of life with Wiskott-Aldrich syndrome, due to receive a stem cell transplant. CDR3s include the opening cysteine and the closing phenylalanine or tryptophan. The order of the fields is J gene, V gene, clone size, D gene, CDR3 protein, CDR3 DNA. D genes are given only for firm matches. Size values are once, few and many counts, or a class for expanded clones, and some rows have none.

>TRBJ2-5|TRBV5-1|-|-
CASSLNRELQETQYF
TGCGCCAGCAGCTTGAACAGGGAGCTTCAAGAGACCCAGTACTTC
>TRBJ2-2|TRBV5-1|few|TRBD2
CASTPLAENTGELFF
TGCGCCAGCACACCACTAGCGGAGAACACCGGGGAGCTGTTTTTT
>TRBJ1-1|TRBV3-1|few|-
CASSQENSFYPLAFF
TGTGCCAGCAGCCAAGAAAACAGTTTTTACCCCTTGGCTTTCTTT
>TRBJ2-5|TRBV20-1|-|TRBD2
CSAESILAAQETQYF
TGCAGTGCAGAATCAATCCTAGCGGCTCAAGAGACCCAGTACTTC
>TRBJ2-4|TRBV12-3/TRBV12-4|few|-
CASSLLVINIQYF
TGTGCCAGCAGTTTATTAGTGATAAACATTCAGTACTTC
>TRBJ2-1|TRBV5-5|-|TRBD1
CATEDRGVSEQFF
TGTGCCACGGAGGACAGGGGGGTTAGTGAGCAGTTCTTC
>TRBJ1-5|TRBV30|-|-
CAWSVESNQPQHF
TGTGCCTGGAGTGTCGAAAGCAATCAGCCCCAGCATTTT
>TRBJ2-7|TRBV5-1|many|-
CASSLPDGPYEQYF
TGCGCCAGCAGCTTGCCAGACGGTCCCTACGAGCAGTACTTC
>TRBJ2-7|TRBV6-1|-|TRBD1
CASSGQGWSYEQYF
TGTGCCAGCAGCGGACAGGGTTGGTCCTACGAGCAGTACTTC
>TRBJ2-7|TRBV9|few|TRBD1
CASSKTGMNEQYF
TGTGCCAGCAGTAAGACAGGGATGAACGAGCAGTACTTC
>TRBJ2-3|TRBV4-2|once|TRBD2
CASSQDETSGITDTQYF
TGTGCCAGCAGCCAAGATGAAACTAGCGGAATCACAGATACGCAGTATTTT
>TRBJ2-3|TRBV15|few|-
CATSYGFTDTQYF
TGTGCCACCAGCTACGGGTTCACAGATACGCAGTATTTT
>TRBJ2-1|TRBV14|once|-
CASSQGLLYNEQFF
TGTGCCAGCAGCCAAGGCCTGCTTTACAATGAGCAGTTCTTC
>TRBJ2-1|TRBV29-1|-|-
CSVLKYNEQFF
TGCAGCGTTTTGAAGTACAATGAGCAGTTCTTC
>TRBJ2-1|TRBV19|few|-
CASSRPLKGFSYNEQFF
TGTGCCAGTTCCCGCCCATTAAAGGGTTTTAGCTACAATGAGCAGTTCTTC
>TRBJ1-1|TRBV5-1|-|-
CASSLEGPYLNTEAFF
TGCGCCAGCAGCTTGGAAGGGCCATACCTGAACACTGAAGCTTTCTTT
>TRBJ1-2|TRBV6-1|-|-
CATRAWGTLVYGYTF
TGTGCCACCCGGGCGTGGGGTACCCTAGTCTATGGCTACACCTTC
>TRBJ1-2|TRBV12-3/TRBV12-4|few|-
CASSGDISGYTF
TGTGCCAGCAGTGGGGACATTTCTGGCTACACCTTC
>TRBJ2-3|TRBV11-2|-|TRBD2
CASSPTRLAGPTDTQYF
TGTGCCAGCAGCCCCACAAGATTAGCGGGACCCACAGATACGCAGTATTTT
>TRBJ2-1|TRBV10-3|-|-
CAISVQGRSGEQFF
TGTGCCATCAGTGTACAGGGCCGGAGTGGTGAGCAGTTCTTC
>TRBJ2-5|TRBV19|few|-
CASSIIGEPETQYF
TGTGCCAGTAGTATCATTGGGGAACCGGAGACCCAGTACTTC
>TRBJ2-7|TRBV12-3/TRBV12-4|-|TRBD2
CASSGRLAGGSYEQYF
TGTGCCAGCAGTGGTCGACTAGCGGGGGGTTCCTACGAGCAGTACTTC
>TRBJ1-2|TRBV3-1|-|-
CASSRVDSNYGYTF
TGTGCCAGCAGCCGTGTGGATTCTAACTATGGCTACACCTTC
>TRBJ2-7|TRBV20-1|-|TRBD1
CSAPNIQGASYEQYF
TGCAGTGCTCCTAACATACAGGGGGCAAGCTACGAGCAGTACTTC
>TRBJ2-3|TRBV24-1|-|-
CATAETGTPTDTQYF
TGTGCCACCGCAGAAACCGGGACACCCACAGATACGCAGTATTTT
>TRBJ2-5|TRBV12-3/TRBV12-4|-|-
CASSSYRAGETQYF
TGTGCCAGCAGTTCCTACAGGGCTGGAGAGACCCAGTACTTC
>TRBJ1-5|TRBV10-3|few|TRBD1
CAISEIDRGNQPQHF
TGTGCCATCAGTGAGATTGACAGGGGAAATCAGCCCCAGCATTTT
>TRBJ1-4|TRBV6-5|few|-
CASSYSSAGVNEKLFF
TGTGCCAGCAGTTACTCTTCGGCGGGAGTTAATGAAAAACTGTTTTTT
>TRBJ2-3|TRBV5-1|few|TRBD2
CASSLASGLAGPTDTQYF
TGCGCCAGCAGCTTGGCCAGTGGACTAGCGGGCCCCACAGATACGCAGTATTTT
>TRBJ2-7|TRBV28|few|TRBD2
CASSSRLAGGPLHEQYF
TGTGCCAGCAGTTCGCGACTAGCGGGAGGGCCTCTCCACGAGCAGTACTTC
>TRBJ1-1|TRBV20-1|-|TRBD1
CCARHKQGLNTEAFF
TGCTGTGCTAGACATAAACAGGGGCTGAACACTGAAGCTTTCTTT
>TRBJ2-7|TRBV5-1|few|-
CASSFGLSYEQYF
TGCGCCAGCAGCTTCGGATTATCCTACGAGCAGTACTTC
>TRBJ2-3|TRBV15|-|-
CATSRDRAQYF
TGTGCCACCAGCAGAGATCGTGCGCAGTATTTT
>TRBJ2-1|TRBV5-1|few|-
CASSQTLSSYNEQFF
TGCGCCAGCAGCCAGACTCTTAGCTCCTACAATGAGCAGTTCTTC
>TRBJ1-2|TRBV6-6|few|-
CASSYKGAYGYTF
TGTGCCAGCAGTTACAAAGGGGCCTATGGCTACACCTTC
>TRBJ2-7|TRBV5-1|few|-
CASSPQGPVDEQYF
TGCGCCAGCAGCCCGCAGGGTCCTGTAGACGAGCAGTACTTC
>TRBJ1-2|TRBV6-1|-|-
CASSEVKRGYTF
TGTGCCAGCAGTGAAGTGAAACGGGGCTACACCTTC
>TRBJ1-2|TRBV2|-|-
CASSRVEQPHGYTF
TGTGCCAGCAGCCGGGTAGAACAACCCCATGGCTACACCTTC
>TRBJ1-1|TRBV12-3/TRBV12-4|-|-
CASSRPVHEAFF
TGTGCCAGCAGTAGGCCCGTGCATGAAGCTTTCTTT
>TRBJ2-4|TRBV28|-|-
CASSPYTVGNIQYF
TGTGCCAGCAGCCCTTACACCGTAGGAAACATTCAGTACTTC
>TRBJ2-1|TRBV6-5|-|TRBD2
CASSYSSSLAGYYNEQFF
TGTGCCAGCAGTTACTCGAGTAGTCTAGCGGGATATTACAATGAGCAGTTCTTC
>TRBJ1-1|TRBV25-1|-|TRBD1
CASRRRDRDTEAFF
TGTGCCAGCAGGCGCCGGGACAGGGACACTGAAGCTTTCTTT